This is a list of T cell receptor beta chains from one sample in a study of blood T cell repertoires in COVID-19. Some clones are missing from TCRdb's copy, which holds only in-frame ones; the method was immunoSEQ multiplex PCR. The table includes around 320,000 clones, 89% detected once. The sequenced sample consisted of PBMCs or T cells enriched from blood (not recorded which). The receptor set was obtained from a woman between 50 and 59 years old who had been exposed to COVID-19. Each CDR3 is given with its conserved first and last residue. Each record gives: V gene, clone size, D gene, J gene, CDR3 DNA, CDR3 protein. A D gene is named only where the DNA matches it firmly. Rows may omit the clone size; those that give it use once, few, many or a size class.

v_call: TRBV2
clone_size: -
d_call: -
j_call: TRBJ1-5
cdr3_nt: TGTGCCAGCAGTCTTGAGGTTGGCAATCAGCCCCAGCATTTT
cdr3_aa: CASSLEVGNQPQHF

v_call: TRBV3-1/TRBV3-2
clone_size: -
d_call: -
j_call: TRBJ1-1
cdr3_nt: TGTGCCAGCAGCCGCCGCGGAGGCATGAACACTGAAGCTTTCTTT
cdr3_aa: CASSRRGGMNTEAFF

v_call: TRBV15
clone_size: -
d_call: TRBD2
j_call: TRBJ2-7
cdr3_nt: TGTGCCACCAGCAGAGAGATGGGACTAGCGGGGCACGAGCAGTACTTC
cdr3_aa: CATSREMGLAGHEQYF

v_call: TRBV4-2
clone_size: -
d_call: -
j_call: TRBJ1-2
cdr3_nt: TGTGCCAGCAGCCAAGAAGTGGTAGGAGGGGACGCTGGCTACACCTTC
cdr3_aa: CASSQEVVGGDAGYTF

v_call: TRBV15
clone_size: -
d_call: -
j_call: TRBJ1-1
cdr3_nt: TGTGCCACCAGCAGATTATACACTGAAGCTTTCTTT
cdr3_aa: CATSRLYTEAFF

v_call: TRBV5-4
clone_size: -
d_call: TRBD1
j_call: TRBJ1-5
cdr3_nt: TGTGCCAGCAGCTTGGGTGGGGCAGGGGGTAGTCAGCCCCAGCATTTT
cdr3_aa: CASSLGGAGGSQPQHF

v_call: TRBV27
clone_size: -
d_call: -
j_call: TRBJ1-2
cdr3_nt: TGTGCCAGCAGTTTATCGAAGGGGGACTATGGCTACACCTTC
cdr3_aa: CASSLSKGDYGYTF

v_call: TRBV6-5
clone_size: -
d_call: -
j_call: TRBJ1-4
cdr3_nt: TGTGCCAGCAGTTACGTCGGGACTAATGAAAAACTGTTTTTT
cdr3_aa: CASSYVGTNEKLFF

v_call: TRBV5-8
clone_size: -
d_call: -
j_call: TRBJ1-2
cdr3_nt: TGTGCCAGCAGCTTGGCCCGTGACAGTTTAGCTACCTATGGCTACACCTTC
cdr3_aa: CASSLARDSLATYGYTF

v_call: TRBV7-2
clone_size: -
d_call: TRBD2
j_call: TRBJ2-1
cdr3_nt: TGTGCCAGCAGCCACGGGGGGGCCTCGGCCAATGAGCAGTTCTTC
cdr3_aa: CASSHGGASANEQFF

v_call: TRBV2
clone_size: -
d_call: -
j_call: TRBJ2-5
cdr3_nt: TGTGCCAGCGTCAGGGAAGGGGAGACCCAGTACTTC
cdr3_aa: CASVREGETQYF

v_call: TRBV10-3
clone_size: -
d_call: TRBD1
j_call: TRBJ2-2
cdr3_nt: TGTGCCATCAAATCCGACAGGGGACAGAACACCGGGGAGCTGTTTTTT
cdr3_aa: CAIKSDRGQNTGELFF

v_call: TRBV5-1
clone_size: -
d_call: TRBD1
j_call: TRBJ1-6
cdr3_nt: TGCGCCAGCAGCTTGAGGACAGGGGGGGATTCACCCCTCCACTTT
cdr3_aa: CASSLRTGGDSPLHF

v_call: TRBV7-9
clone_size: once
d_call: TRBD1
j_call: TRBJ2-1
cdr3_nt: TGTGCCAGCAGCCTGGGGACAGGGTCATACAATGAGCAGTTCTTC
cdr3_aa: CASSLGTGSYNEQFF

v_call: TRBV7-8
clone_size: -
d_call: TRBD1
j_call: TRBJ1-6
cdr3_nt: TGTGCCAGCAGCCCTAGGGACAGGGGGCCTTCACCCCTCCACTTT
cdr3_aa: CASSPRDRGPSPLHF

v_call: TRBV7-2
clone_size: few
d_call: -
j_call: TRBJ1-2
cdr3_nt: TGTGCCAGCAGCTTTGGCCTGACAGGAGATGGCTACACCTTC
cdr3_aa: CASSFGLTGDGYTF

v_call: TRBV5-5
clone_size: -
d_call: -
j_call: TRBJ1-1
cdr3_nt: TGTGCCAGCAGCTTTGGGGCTTCGGGTGAAGCTTTCTTT
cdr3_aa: CASSFGASGEAFF

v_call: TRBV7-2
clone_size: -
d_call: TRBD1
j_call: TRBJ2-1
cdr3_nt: TGTGCCAGCAGCACCCGGGACAGGTACAATGAGCAGTTCTTC
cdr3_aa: CASSTRDRYNEQFF

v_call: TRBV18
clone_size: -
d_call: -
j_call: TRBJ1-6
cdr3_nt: TGTGCCAGCTCACCCCCGAAGGGGGTAGAAGCACCCCTCCACTTT
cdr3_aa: CASSPPKGVEAPLHF

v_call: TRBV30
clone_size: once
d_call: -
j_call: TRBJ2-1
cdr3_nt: TGTGCCTGGGGTAAGATGAGCTCCTACAATGAGCAGTTCTTC
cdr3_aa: CAWGKMSSYNEQFF

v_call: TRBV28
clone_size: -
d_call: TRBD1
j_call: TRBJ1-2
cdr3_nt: TGTGCCAGTGGACAGGGGGACTATGGCTACACCTTC
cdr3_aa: CASGQGDYGYTF

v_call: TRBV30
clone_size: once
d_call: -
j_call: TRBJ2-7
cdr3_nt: TGTGCCTGGAGTATCACTCGGGGCGAGCAGTACTTC
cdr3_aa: CAWSITRGEQYF

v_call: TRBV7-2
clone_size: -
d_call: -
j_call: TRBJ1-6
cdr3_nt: TGTGCCAGCAGTCGCGACTTCGAAGGTTCACCCCTCCACTTT
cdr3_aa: CASSRDFEGSPLHF

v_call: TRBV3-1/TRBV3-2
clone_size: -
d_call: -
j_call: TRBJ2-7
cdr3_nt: TGTGCCAGCAGCCAAGGAGTAACCCCCTACGAGCAGTACTTC
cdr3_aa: CASSQGVTPYEQYF

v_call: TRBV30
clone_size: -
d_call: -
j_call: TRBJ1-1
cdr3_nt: TGTGCCTGGAGTGGGCAGGTAATGAACACTGAAGCTTTCTTT
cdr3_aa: CAWSGQVMNTEAFF

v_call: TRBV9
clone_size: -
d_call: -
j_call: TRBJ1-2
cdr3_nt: TGTGCCAGCAGCGTAGGGAGTAGTTATGGCTACACCTTC
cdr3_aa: CASSVGSSYGYTF

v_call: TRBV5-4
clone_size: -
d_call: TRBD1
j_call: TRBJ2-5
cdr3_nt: TGTGCCAGCAGCTTGACAGGGGGCGTTTTTGAGACCCAGTACTTC
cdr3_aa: CASSLTGGVFETQYF

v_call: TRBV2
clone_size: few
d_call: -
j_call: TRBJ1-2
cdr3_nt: TGTGCCAGCAGTGAAACGGGCTATGGCTACACCTTC
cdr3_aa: CASSETGYGYTF

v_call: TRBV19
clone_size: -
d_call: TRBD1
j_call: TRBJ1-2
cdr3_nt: TGTGCCAGTACCATAGGGGGCCGGGGGCGCGACTATGGCTACACCTTC
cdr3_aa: CASTIGGRGRDYGYTF

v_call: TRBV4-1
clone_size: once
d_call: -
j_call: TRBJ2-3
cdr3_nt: TGCGCCAGCAGCCTGCGGGACAGCGACACAGATACGCAGTATTTT
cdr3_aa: CASSLRDSDTDTQYF

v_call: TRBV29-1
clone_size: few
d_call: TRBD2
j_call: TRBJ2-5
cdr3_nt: TGCAGCGTATCAAGGACTAGCGGGGTTTCTAGAGAGACCCAGTACTTC
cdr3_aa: CSVSRTSGVSRETQYF

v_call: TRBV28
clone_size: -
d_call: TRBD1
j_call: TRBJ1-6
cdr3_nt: TGTGCCACCAACACAGGGGAATTGAGGCCCCTCCACTTT
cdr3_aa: CATNTGELRPLHF

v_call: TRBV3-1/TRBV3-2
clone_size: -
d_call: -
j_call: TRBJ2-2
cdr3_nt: TGTGCCAGCAGCCAAGATTGGGGCTCCGGGACACGGAACACCGGGGAGCTGTTTTTT
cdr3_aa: CASSQDWGSGTRNTGELFF

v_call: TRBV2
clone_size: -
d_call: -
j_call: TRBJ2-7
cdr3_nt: TGTGCCAGCAGTGAAAATAGCGGTTACTACGAGCAGTACTTC
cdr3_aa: CASSENSGYYEQYF

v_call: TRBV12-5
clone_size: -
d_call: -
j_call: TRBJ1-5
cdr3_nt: TGTGCTAGTGGTTTGGTACGTATCGAGACAGGAGGTAGTTGGAGCAATCAGCCCCAGCATTTT
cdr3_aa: CASGLVRIETGGSWSNQPQHF

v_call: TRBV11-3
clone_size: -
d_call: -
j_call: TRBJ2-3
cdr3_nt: TGTGCCAGCAGCTTGGGGGGGCTTGCAGATACGCAGTATTTT
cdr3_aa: CASSLGGLADTQYF

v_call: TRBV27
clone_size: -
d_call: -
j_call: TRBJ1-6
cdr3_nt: TGTGCCAGCAGTTTGGGCATGTACTCACCCCTCCACTTT
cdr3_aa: CASSLGMYSPLHF

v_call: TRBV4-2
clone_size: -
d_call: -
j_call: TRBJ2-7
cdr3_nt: TGTGCCAGCAGCCAAGATTCTCACAGAGACTACGAGCAGTACTTC
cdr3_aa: CASSQDSHRDYEQYF

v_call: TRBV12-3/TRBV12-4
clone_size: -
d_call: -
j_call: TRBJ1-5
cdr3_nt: TGTGCCAGCAGTTTAACAGCAAATCAGCCCCAGCATTTT
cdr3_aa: CASSLTANQPQHF

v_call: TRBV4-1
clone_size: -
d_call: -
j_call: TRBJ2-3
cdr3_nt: TGCGCCAGCAGCCAAGGGGTACGGACGAGCGGGGATACGCAGTATTTT
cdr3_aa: CASSQGVRTSGDTQYF

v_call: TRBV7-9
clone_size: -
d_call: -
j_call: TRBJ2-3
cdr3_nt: TGTGCCAGCAGCCCAGGGTGGGATACGCAGTATTTT
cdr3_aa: CASSPGWDTQYF

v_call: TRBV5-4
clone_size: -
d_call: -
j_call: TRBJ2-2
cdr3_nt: TGTGCCAGCAGCTTCATTTCCGGGGCGAACACCGGGGAGCTGTTTTTT
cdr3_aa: CASSFISGANTGELFF

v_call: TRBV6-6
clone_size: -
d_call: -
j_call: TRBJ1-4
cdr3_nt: TGTGCCAGCAGTCGCGCCAGGGGCGCATTAACTAATGAAAAACTGTTTTTT
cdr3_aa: CASSRARGALTNEKLFF

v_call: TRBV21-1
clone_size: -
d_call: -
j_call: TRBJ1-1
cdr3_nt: TGTGCCAGCAGCAAAATTCCTAGCTGGTCCGTATTATACGCTGAAGCTTTCTTT
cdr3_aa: CASSKIPSWSVLYAEAFF

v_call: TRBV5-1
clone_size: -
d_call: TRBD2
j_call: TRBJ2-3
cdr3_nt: TGCGCCAGCAGCTCAGACGGGGGAGGGACAGATACGCAGTATTTT
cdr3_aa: CASSSDGGGTDTQYF

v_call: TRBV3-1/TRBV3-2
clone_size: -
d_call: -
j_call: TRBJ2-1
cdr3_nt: TGTGCCAGCAGCCTCACGCAGGTCAATGAGCAGTTCTTC
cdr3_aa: CASSLTQVNEQFF

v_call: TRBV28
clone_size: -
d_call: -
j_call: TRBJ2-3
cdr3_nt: TGTGCCAGCAGTCCCTTCCCGGGGAGGGGGGGCCTCACAGATACGCAGTATTTT
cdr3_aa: CASSPFPGRGGLTDTQYF

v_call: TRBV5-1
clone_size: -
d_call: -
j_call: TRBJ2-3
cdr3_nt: TGCGCCAGCAGCTTGGAGGGGCCGCCCGGCCCAGATACGCAGTATTTT
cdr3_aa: CASSLEGPPGPDTQYF

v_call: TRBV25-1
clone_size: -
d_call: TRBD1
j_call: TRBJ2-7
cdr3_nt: TGTGCCAGCAGTGATCCACTAAGGGGGACAGGGACCTACGAGCAGTACTTC
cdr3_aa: CASSDPLRGTGTYEQYF